These T cell receptor beta chains were read from a single sample in a study of early T cells in non-severe SARS-CoV-2 infection. Using its own MiXCR run on the 5' RACE reads, TCRdb lists one record per CDR3 protein. The repertoire holds about 46,000 distinct CDR3 sequences, with around 9.6% as singletons. Sequenced material: whole blood, taken at baseline. The receptors derive from an adult who was a healthcare worker with PCR-confirmed SARS-CoV-2 infection or an uninfected control (not recorded which). Each CDR3 is given with its conserved first and last residue. A D gene is named only where the DNA matches it firmly. For some rows the clone size is stated as once, few or many, or as a class when expanded; others skip it.

j_gene: TRBJ1-1
v_gene: TRBV28
abundance: .
d_gene: .
CDR3nt: TGTGCCAGCATACCTTCACAGGGAAGGGACACTGAAGCTTTCTTT
CDR3aa: CASIPSQGRDTEAFF

j_gene: TRBJ2-5
v_gene: TRBV30
abundance: few
d_gene: TRBD1
CDR3nt: TGTGCCTGGAGTATAGGACAGGCCCAAGAGACCCAGTACTTC
CDR3aa: CAWSIGQAQETQYF

j_gene: TRBJ1-5
v_gene: TRBV28
abundance: many
d_gene: .
CDR3nt: TGTGCCAGCAGTTCAGCTAGCAATCAGCCCCAGCATTTT
CDR3aa: CASSSASNQPQHF

j_gene: TRBJ2-3
v_gene: TRBV28
abundance: many
d_gene: .
CDR3nt: TGTGCCAGCAGCGATGAGCAAGATACGCAGTATTTT
CDR3aa: CASSDEQDTQYF

j_gene: TRBJ2-1
v_gene: TRBV29-1
abundance: .
d_gene: .
CDR3nt: TGCAGCGCAGGGGTGGGGGGCGCGCCCAACAATGAGCAGTTCTTC
CDR3aa: CSAGVGGAPNNEQFF

j_gene: TRBJ2-2
v_gene: TRBV28
abundance: many
d_gene: .
CDR3nt: TGTGCCAGCAGCGTATCGGGGATCCAGAACACCGGGGAGCTGTTTTTT
CDR3aa: CASSVSGIQNTGELFF

j_gene: TRBJ2-1
v_gene: TRBV7-3
abundance: many
d_gene: .
CDR3nt: TGTGCCAGCAGCTTAATGGGGGCGCTGAACAATGAGCAGTTCTTC
CDR3aa: CASSLMGALNNEQFF

j_gene: TRBJ1-2
v_gene: TRBV28
abundance: few
d_gene: TRBD1
CDR3nt: TGTGCCAGCAGGTCCGGGACAGGGAACTATGGCTACACCTTC
CDR3aa: CASRSGTGNYGYTF

j_gene: TRBJ2-1
v_gene: TRBV7-2
abundance: few
d_gene: TRBD1
CDR3nt: TGTGCCAGCAGCAGACAGGGGGCAATGTTTTTGAATGAGCAGTTCTTC
CDR3aa: CASSRQGAMFLNEQFF

j_gene: TRBJ1-1
v_gene: TRBV20-1
abundance: many
d_gene: TRBD1
CDR3nt: TGCAGTGCTAGTCAGGGGGTAACTGAAGCTTTCTTT
CDR3aa: CSASQGVTEAFF

j_gene: TRBJ2-7
v_gene: TRBV3-1
abundance: .
d_gene: .
CDR3nt: TGTGCCAGCAGCCAGCCGGGACCTGCGGGGGAGCAGTACTTC
CDR3aa: CASSQPGPAGEQYF

j_gene: TRBJ2-7
v_gene: TRBV27
abundance: few
d_gene: .
CDR3nt: TGTGCCAGCAGTTTAGGTTGGTCCACCTACGAGCAGTACTTC
CDR3aa: CASSLGWSTYEQYF

j_gene: TRBJ1-2
v_gene: TRBV18
abundance: many
d_gene: TRBD1
CDR3nt: TGTGCCAGCTCACCGGCGGGACAGGGAGTCGGCTATGGCTACACCTTC
CDR3aa: CASSPAGQGVGYGYTF

j_gene: TRBJ1-6
v_gene: TRBV7-6
abundance: many
d_gene: .
CDR3nt: TGTGCCAGCAGCCGAGATGGGGACGGCTATTCACCCCTCCACTTT
CDR3aa: CASSRDGDGYSPLHF

j_gene: TRBJ2-1
v_gene: TRBV28
abundance: many
d_gene: TRBD2
CDR3nt: TGTGCCAGCAACTTCGGGACTAGCGGGAACAATGAGCAGTTCTTC
CDR3aa: CASNFGTSGNNEQFF

j_gene: TRBJ2-7
v_gene: TRBV6-2/TRBV6-3
abundance: many
d_gene: .
CDR3nt: TGTGCCAGCAGTTACTGGAGCTCCTACGAGCAGTACTTC
CDR3aa: CASSYWSSYEQYF

j_gene: TRBJ2-5
v_gene: TRBV2
abundance: few
d_gene: .
CDR3nt: TGTGCCAGCAGTGGACTACAGAACCAAGAGACCCAGTACTTC
CDR3aa: CASSGLQNQETQYF

j_gene: TRBJ2-5
v_gene: TRBV11-2
abundance: few
d_gene: .
CDR3nt: TGTGCCAGCAGCTTAGGCCTTAGACAAGAGACCCAGTACTTC
CDR3aa: CASSLGLRQETQYF

j_gene: TRBJ1-6
v_gene: TRBV7-2
abundance: many
d_gene: .
CDR3nt: TGTGCCAGCAGCTTATTGGGCTGGGGGCAATCACCCCTCCACTTT
CDR3aa: CASSLLGWGQSPLHF

j_gene: TRBJ2-1
v_gene: TRBV28
abundance: few
d_gene: .
CDR3nt: TGTGCCAGCAGTTTAGTTAGTTTGGGGAAATACAATGAGCAGTTCTTC
CDR3aa: CASSLVSLGKYNEQFF

j_gene: TRBJ2-7
v_gene: TRBV19
abundance: many
d_gene: .
CDR3nt: TGTGCCAGTAGTAATAGTTACGAGCAGTACTTC
CDR3aa: CASSNSYEQYF

j_gene: TRBJ2-7
v_gene: TRBV3-1
abundance: .
d_gene: TRBD1
CDR3nt: TGTGCCAGCAGCCTTAGAGGGGCAGGGGGCGCCGAGCAGTACTTC
CDR3aa: CASSLRGAGGAEQYF

j_gene: TRBJ2-1
v_gene: TRBV3-1
abundance: many
d_gene: .
CDR3nt: TGTGCCAGCAGCCAAGTAAACAATGAGCAGTTCTTC
CDR3aa: CASSQVNNEQFF

j_gene: TRBJ2-1
v_gene: TRBV20-1
abundance: medium-sized
d_gene: .
CDR3nt: TGCAGTGCTAGTCCTGATTCGACCAGAGGAGGGTTCTTC
CDR3aa: CSASPDSTRGGFF

j_gene: TRBJ2-4
v_gene: TRBV20-1
abundance: .
d_gene: .
CDR3nt: TGCAGTGCTAGAGTGCTACAAAACATTCAGTACTTC
CDR3aa: CSARVLQNIQYF

j_gene: TRBJ2-7
v_gene: TRBV11-3
abundance: few
d_gene: TRBD1
CDR3nt: TGTGCCAGCAGCCAGACAGGGGACGAGCAGTACTTC
CDR3aa: CASSQTGDEQYF

j_gene: TRBJ2-1
v_gene: TRBV7-2
abundance: many
d_gene: TRBD2
CDR3nt: TGTGCCAGCACCGAGCGGGGGGGAACGAATGAGCAGTTCTTC
CDR3aa: CASTERGGTNEQFF

j_gene: TRBJ2-5
v_gene: TRBV20-1
abundance: .
d_gene: .
CDR3nt: TGCAGTGCTAGAGTCCGACCGGGTCAGAGCCAAGAGACCCAGTACTTC
CDR3aa: CSARVRPGQSQETQYF

j_gene: TRBJ2-3
v_gene: TRBV7-6
abundance: .
d_gene: TRBD2
CDR3nt: TGTGCCAGCAGCCTCCGGACTAGCGGGGAGGATACGCAGTATTTT
CDR3aa: CASSLRTSGEDTQYF

j_gene: TRBJ2-1
v_gene: TRBV6-1
abundance: few
d_gene: TRBD2
CDR3nt: TGTGCCAGCAGTGAAGAGACTAGCGGGAGCAATGAGCAGTTCTTC
CDR3aa: CASSEETSGSNEQFF

j_gene: TRBJ2-7
v_gene: TRBV7-2
abundance: few
d_gene: TRBD2
CDR3nt: TGTGCCAGCAGCTTAGTCGGGGTAGCGGGGAACTACGAGCAGTACTTC
CDR3aa: CASSLVGVAGNYEQYF

j_gene: TRBJ1-1
v_gene: TRBV7-6
abundance: .
d_gene: .
CDR3nt: TGTGCCAGCAGCTCGGCCCAGGGTGCTGCTGAAGCTTTCTTT
CDR3aa: CASSSAQGAAEAFF

j_gene: TRBJ1-6
v_gene: TRBV7-2
abundance: .
d_gene: TRBD1
CDR3nt: TGTGCCAGCAGCTCCCGGGACAGGGGAACACCCCTCCACTTT
CDR3aa: CASSSRDRGTPLHF

j_gene: TRBJ2-3
v_gene: TRBV7-9
abundance: .
d_gene: .
CDR3nt: TGTGCCAGCAGCTTACAACTAGGTGGAGATACGCAGTATTTT
CDR3aa: CASSLQLGGDTQYF

j_gene: TRBJ1-1
v_gene: TRBV6-1
abundance: few
d_gene: TRBD1
CDR3nt: TGTGCCAGCACCCTATGGGAGGGGGCGGGCGACACTGAAGCTTTCTTT
CDR3aa: CASTLWEGAGDTEAFF

j_gene: TRBJ2-3
v_gene: TRBV25-1
abundance: many
d_gene: .
CDR3nt: TGTGCCAGCAGTGAATTGTATACGCAGTATTTT
CDR3aa: CASSELYTQYF

j_gene: TRBJ2-1
v_gene: TRBV18
abundance: .
d_gene: .
CDR3nt: TGTGCCAGCTCACCACCTTCCAGGGACTCCTACAATGAGCAGTTCTTC
CDR3aa: CASSPPSRDSYNEQFF

j_gene: TRBJ2-1
v_gene: TRBV7-2
abundance: many
d_gene: .
CDR3nt: TGTGCCAGCAGCTTAGCCCCCGGGGCCTACAATGAGCAGTTCTTC
CDR3aa: CASSLAPGAYNEQFF

j_gene: TRBJ1-4
v_gene: TRBV20-1
abundance: many
d_gene: .
CDR3nt: TGCAGTGCTAGAGTTGGGTCGTTAACTAATGAAAAACTGTTTTTT
CDR3aa: CSARVGSLTNEKLFF

j_gene: TRBJ1-5
v_gene: TRBV7-9
abundance: .
d_gene: .
CDR3nt: TGTGCCAGCGGAAATAGCAATCAGCCCCAGCATTTT
CDR3aa: CASGNSNQPQHF

j_gene: TRBJ2-7
v_gene: TRBV12-3/TRBV12-4
abundance: medium-sized
d_gene: .
CDR3nt: TGTGCCAGCAGTTTAGGGGGGCCAGGGGACGAGCAGTACTTC
CDR3aa: CASSLGGPGDEQYF

j_gene: TRBJ2-5
v_gene: TRBV6-1
abundance: .
d_gene: TRBD2
CDR3nt: TGTGCCAGCAGTGAAGCGGCATCGAGCGGGGGACAAGAGACCCAGTACTTC
CDR3aa: CASSEAASSGGQETQYF

j_gene: TRBJ2-2
v_gene: TRBV7-3
abundance: .
d_gene: .
CDR3nt: TGTGCCAGCTCACCCCGGGCCCTCTCCGGGGAGCTGTTTTTT
CDR3aa: CASSPRALSGELFF

j_gene: TRBJ1-3
v_gene: TRBV5-6
abundance: .
d_gene: .
CDR3nt: TGTGCCAGCAGCTTGGGGGCGAGGGAAGCACTCTCTGGAAACACCATATATTTT
CDR3aa: CASSLGAREALSGNTIYF

j_gene: TRBJ2-3
v_gene: TRBV12-3/TRBV12-4
abundance: .
d_gene: .
CDR3nt: TGTGCCAGCAGTTTAATGGTGGATACGCAGTATTTT
CDR3aa: CASSLMVDTQYF

j_gene: TRBJ1-1
v_gene: TRBV7-9
abundance: many
d_gene: TRBD1
CDR3nt: TGTGCCAGCAGCTGGCAGGGGGCACCTGAAGCTTTCTTT
CDR3aa: CASSWQGAPEAFF

j_gene: TRBJ1-1
v_gene: TRBV7-9
abundance: many
d_gene: TRBD1
CDR3nt: TGTGCCAGCAGCCCCCCCGACAGGGTAATCACTGAAGCTTTCTTT
CDR3aa: CASSPPDRVITEAFF

j_gene: TRBJ2-2
v_gene: TRBV10-3
abundance: many
d_gene: .
CDR3nt: TGTGCCATCAGTGATCGGGACTACACCGGGGAGCTGTTTTTT
CDR3aa: CAISDRDYTGELFF

j_gene: TRBJ2-3
v_gene: TRBV20-1
abundance: .
d_gene: TRBD1
CDR3nt: TGCAGTGCTAGGCCGAGACAGGGGGCGTCAGATACGCAGTATTTT
CDR3aa: CSARPRQGASDTQYF

j_gene: TRBJ1-1
v_gene: TRBV18
abundance: few
d_gene: TRBD1
CDR3nt: TGTGCCAGCTCACCACCCGCGGGACAGCGGAACACTGAAGCTTTCTTT
CDR3aa: CASSPPAGQRNTEAFF

j_gene: TRBJ2-7
v_gene: TRBV7-2
abundance: many
d_gene: .
CDR3nt: TGTGCCAGCAGCGTAATGCAGGGCAGGGGCCACGAGCAGTACTTC
CDR3aa: CASSVMQGRGHEQYF

j_gene: TRBJ2-5
v_gene: TRBV5-4
abundance: many
d_gene: .
CDR3nt: TGTGCCAGCAGCCCTCCCGGTATGAAAGAGACCCAGTACTTC
CDR3aa: CASSPPGMKETQYF

j_gene: TRBJ1-4
v_gene: TRBV7-6
abundance: few
d_gene: .
CDR3nt: TGTGCCAGCAGCCCAGGGGATAGACCAAAACTGTTTTTT
CDR3aa: CASSPGDRPKLFF

j_gene: TRBJ2-1
v_gene: TRBV20-1
abundance: few
d_gene: TRBD2
CDR3nt: TGCAGTGCTCTAAAGTCTAGCGGGGCCAACAATGAGCAGTTCTTC
CDR3aa: CSALKSSGANNEQFF

j_gene: TRBJ2-4
v_gene: TRBV7-9
abundance: .
d_gene: .
CDR3nt: TGTGCCAGCAGCCCAGGGACTGTACTAGCCAAAAACATTCAGTACTTC
CDR3aa: CASSPGTVLAKNIQYF